The entry below describes one TCR beta chain. Per the study methods: From ImmunoSEQ came sequences covering only the junction and carrying no quality scores, so filtering differed. The protocol was immunoSEQ multiplex PCR, while the TCRdb copy is restricted to in-frame clones and leaves out a portion. V and J calls plus clone size are reproduced from that table; the DNA served to infer D and trimming. Altogether 2 million to 2.5 million clones are present, 80% to 95% being singletons, with the ten largest covering more than 0.35%. Germline V lookup: CDR1 MDHEN, CDR2 SYDVKM. Trimming took off 1 base at V and 0 bases at J, with 19 bases between the two ends. The CDR3 runs to 19 residues. Recent acute infections and vaccinations were absent in the healthy HIV-negative adult donors. This sample was taken from a study of shared clonotypes between healthy human individuals. Across the whole study: CD8 memory received one plate per donor, CD8 naive two, CD4 memory three and CD4 naive three.

Material for sequencing was naive CD4+ T cells from PBMCs. As for subset: CD45RA+ positively selected. The genes are TRBV28 and TRBJ2-1; possibly TRBD1 for D (5 bases). The receptor was isolated from a young man in good health. Some clones in this sample may be carry-over from other donors' samples. CDR3 in amino acids: CASSLLALTAKSSYNEQFF. Here the CDR3 DNA reads TGTGCCAGCAGTTTATTAGCTCTGACAGCCAAGAGCTCCTACAATGAGCAGTTCTTC.